One and the same sample provided the 11 T cell receptor beta chains below, sequenced in a study of T cell responses to AZD1222 COVID-19 vaccine. Libraries were prepared by immunoSEQ multiplex PCR; TCRdb keeps only in-frame clonotypes and omits some of them. The table records fewer than 200,000 clones, 88% of them present only once. The material sequenced was peripheral blood, taken 28 days after the second AZD1222 dose. Receptor source: an adult who received the AZD1222 COVID-19 vaccine.

The chain is built from TRBV7-2 and TRBJ1-1, with unresolved D. V gave up 5 bases and J gave up 1 base, with 14 bases separating them. Germline CDR1 SGHTA, CDR2 FQGNSA. This CDR3 has 15 amino acids. The CDR3 region is CASSPDPAGNTEAFF. The CDR3 DNA reads TGTGCCAGCAGCCCGGACCCCGCGGGGAACACTGAAGCTTTCTTT.

The chain has TRBV3-1 (or the pseudogene TRBV3-2) and TRBJ2-7; 14 nucleotides align to TRBD2. From germline, CDR1 is LGHDT and CDR2 YNNKEL (reference sequence). The CDR3 contains 17 residues. V dropped 0 bases and J dropped 2; count of bases not matched to a gene: 3. The CDR3, as DNA: TGTGCCAGCAGCCAAGATGTGGGACTAGCGGGAGCCTACGAGCAGTACTTC. Amino acids: CASSQDVGLAGAYEQYF.

The chain combines TRBV7-9 with TRBJ1-2; 10 bases agree with TRBD1. The CDR3 runs 13 residues. Trimming removed 5 bases from V and 6 bases from J; junction bases left unmatched: 3. Looked up from germline, CDR1 is SEHNR and CDR2 is FQNEAQ (reference sequence). The CDR3 spells CASSATGGHGYTF. As DNA, the CDR3 is TGTGCCAGCAGCGCGACAGGGGGCCATGGCTACACCTTC.

The chain combines TRBV7-2 with TRBJ2-5; D is uncertain. Per germline, CDR1 SGHTA and CDR2 FQGNSA. Trimming removed 3 bases from V and 2 bases from J, with 10 bases in between. The CDR3 contains 14 residues. The CDR3 is CASSFQTRQETQYF. The CDR3 DNA sequence: TGTGCCAGCAGCTTTCAGACCCGTCAAGAGACCCAGTACTTC.

The chain joins TRBV5-4 to TRBJ2-7, with 7 bases fitting TRBD1. CDR1 and CDR2 (germline): SGHNT, YYREEE (reference sequence). The CDR3 is 14 amino acids. Trimming cost V 7 bases and J 6 bases; bases outside gene matches: 13. CDR3 nucleotides: TGTGCCAGCGGTGTAAGAACAGGGGTTTTCGAGCAGTACTTC. It encodes CASGVRTGVFEQYF.

The V and J genes are TRBV28 and TRBJ2-3, with TRBD2 matching 14 bases. The V gene's germline CDR1 is MDHEN and CDR2 SYDVKM. Germline trimming cut 4 bases from V and 2 bases from J; bases unmatched to any gene: 8. The CDR3 contains 18 residues. CDR3 in DNA: TGTGCCAGCAGTTCGTCGGGACTAGCGGGAGTGGCCACAGATACGCAGTATTTT. Its protein is CASSSSGLAGVATDTQYF.

V is TRBV30 and J is TRBJ2-2; D tentatively fits TRBD1 or TRBD2 (5 bases each). Between the trimmed V and J ends, which lost 3 bases and 5 bases, there was a span of 13 bases. The CDR3 has 14 amino acids. CDR1 and CDR2 (germline): GTSNPN, SVGIG (reference sequence). In DNA form, the CDR3 reads TGTGCCTGGAGGGGGCTAGCTGAGACCGGGGAGCTGTTTTTT. This encodes CAWRGLAETGELFF.

V is TRBV28 and J is TRBJ1-1; maybe TRBD1 (5 bases). Trimming stripped 4 bases from V and 2 bases from J, with 8 bases between. The CDR3 is 13 residues long. Germline V gives CDR1 MDHEN, CDR2 SYDVKM. CDR3 region: CASSWGTNTEAFF. The CDR3 DNA is TGTGCCAGCAGTTGGGGCACAAACACTGAAGCTTTCTTT.

The chain recombines TRBV27 with TRBJ2-5; 9 bases map to TRBD1. V dropped 3 bases and J dropped 1; count of bases not matched to a gene: 6. CDR1 is MNHEY and CDR2 is SMNVEV in the germline V gene (reference sequence). This CDR3 region has 16 residues. The CDR3 DNA reads as TGTGCCAGCAGTTTTAGAGGACAGGGGCGCCAAGAGACCCAGTACTTC. Its protein is CASSFRGQGRQETQYF.

The chain joins TRBV19 to TRBJ2-6, with 9 bases lining up with TRBD1. J lost 2 bases, V lost 5 bases, and 4 bases had no gene match. The germline V gene encodes CDR1 LNHDA and CDR2 SQIVND (reference sequence). CDR3 length: 16 amino acids. The chain's CDR3 is CASSVTGGAGANVLTF. CDR3 coding DNA: TGTGCCAGTAGTGTAACAGGGGGCGCTGGGGCCAACGTCCTGACTTTC.

The gene calls are TRBV9 and TRBJ2-1, with TRBD2 identical over 9 bases. Per the germline V gene, CDR1 is SGDLS and CDR2 is YYNGEE. The V gene end was trimmed by 4 bases and the J gene end by 8 bases; junction bases not matched to a gene: 10. This CDR3 region has 15 residues. The CDR3: CASSPPRGRADEQFF. CDR3 coding DNA: TGTGCCAGCAGCCCCCCCCGCGGGAGGGCCGATGAGCAGTTCTTC. The complete variable domain, with remaining parts taken from reference TRBV9 and TRBJ2-1, reads DSGVTQTPKHLITATGQRVTLRCSPRSGDLSVYWYQQSLDQGLQFLIQYYNGEERAKGNILERFSAQQFPDLHSELNLSSLELGDSALYFCASSPPRGRADEQFFGPGTRLTVL.